These 8 T cell receptor beta chains were sequenced from one sample in a study of blood T cell repertoires in COVID-19. Using immunoSEQ multiplex PCR, the repertoire was profiled, and TCRdb retains in-frame clones only, with some absent. The table lists about 59,000 clones, roughly 85% of them singletons. Sequenced sample: peripheral blood. Receptors were obtained from a man between 60 and 75 years old with acute or convalescent COVID-19.

The chain joins TRBV27 to TRBJ2-3; TRBD2 is a possible D gene (5 bases). Germline V lookup: CDR1 MNHEY, CDR2 SMNVEV (reference sequence). Trimming stripped 2 bases from V and 0 bases from J, with 9 bases between. The CDR3 contains 15 residues. The CDR3 sequence is CASSLGGPSTDTQYF. The CDR3 DNA reads as TGTGCCAGCAGTTTAGGCGGGCCCAGCACAGATACGCAGTATTTT.

This chain connects TRBV7-2 to TRBJ2-1; D is possibly TRBD2 (6 bases). Germline assignment: CDR1 SGHTA and CDR2 FQGNSA. This CDR3 is built from 13 residues. Trimming took 5 bases from V and 5 from J, leaving 10 bases between them. The CDR3 nucleotides read TGTGCCAGCAGCCCGGGACTTAACAATGAGCAGTTCTTC. Amino acids: CASSPGLNNEQFF. Filled out from reference TRBV7-2 and TRBJ2-1, the complete variable domain reads GAGVSQSPSNKVTEKGKDVELRCDPISGHTALYWYRQSLGQGLEFLIYFQGNSAPDKSGLPSDRFSAERTGGSVSTLTIQRTQQEDSAVYLCASSPGLNNEQFFGPGTRLTVL.

The chain joins TRBV29-1 to TRBJ2-7, with D possibly being TRBD1 (7 bases). The CDR3 is made up of 15 amino acids. V was trimmed by 3 bases and J by 6 bases, leaving 21 bases between them. Germline V CDR1 and CDR2: SQVTM, ANQGSEA. The CDR3 spells CSVDKPWAGGGEQYF. For the CDR3, the DNA is TGCAGCGTTGACAAACCCTGGGCAGGGGGAGGCGAGCAGTACTTC.

This clone is classed as medium-sized. This rearrangement joins TRBV5-6 to TRBJ2-7; perhaps TRBD1 as D (5 bases). Per the germline V gene, CDR1 is SGHDT and CDR2 is YYEEEE. Trimming removed 0 bases at V and 0 bases at J, with 10 bases between. This CDR3 is built from 15 residues. The CDR3 reads CASSLEVRGSYEQYF. Written as DNA, the CDR3 is TGTGCCAGCAGCTTGGAAGTTAGGGGCTCCTACGAGCAGTACTTC.

The V gene is TRBV5-4, the J gene TRBJ1-1; 10 positions agree with TRBD1. The CDR3 is 15 residues long. Germline lookup yields CDR1 SGHNT and CDR2 YYREEE (reference sequence). V lost 4 bases, J lost 4 bases, and 7 bases stayed unmatched. The CDR3 spells CASSLQDRGGTEAFF. Here the CDR3 DNA reads TGTGCCAGCAGCCTCCAGGACAGGGGGGGCACTGAAGCTTTCTTT.

This chain joins TRBV5-1 and TRBJ1-2; D not resolved. Trimming cost V 9 bases and J 0 bases, with 15 bases left between them. Per the germline V gene, CDR1 is SGHRS and CDR2 is YFSETQ. This CDR3 comprises 14 residues. CDR3 nucleotide sequence: TGCGCCACCAGAACCGCGACTACTAACTATGGCTACACCTTC. It codes for CATRTATTNYGYTF.

This clone was recorded a few times. One end of the junction fails to match germline, which may point to a read error. The gene calls are TRBV5-4 and TRBJ2-5; 7 positions agree with TRBD1. In germline, CDR1 is SGHNT, CDR2 YYREEE (reference sequence). This CDR3 is 15 amino acids long. CDR3 nucleotides: TGTGCCAGCAGCGACCCCACAGGGGCCCAAGGGACCCAGTACTTC. Its translation is CASSDPTGAQGTQYF.

The chain joins TRBV7-9 to TRBJ1-6; D possibly corresponds to TRBD1 (6 bases). The CDR3 spans 15 residues. V lost 6 bases to trimming and J lost 7 bases, with 16 bases between them. Germline V lookup: CDR1 SEHNR, CDR2 FQNEAQ (reference sequence). The CDR3, as DNA: TGTGCCAGCAGTTTAACAGGGTCCAGAAATTCACCCCTCCACTTT. This codes for CASSLTGSRNSPLHF.